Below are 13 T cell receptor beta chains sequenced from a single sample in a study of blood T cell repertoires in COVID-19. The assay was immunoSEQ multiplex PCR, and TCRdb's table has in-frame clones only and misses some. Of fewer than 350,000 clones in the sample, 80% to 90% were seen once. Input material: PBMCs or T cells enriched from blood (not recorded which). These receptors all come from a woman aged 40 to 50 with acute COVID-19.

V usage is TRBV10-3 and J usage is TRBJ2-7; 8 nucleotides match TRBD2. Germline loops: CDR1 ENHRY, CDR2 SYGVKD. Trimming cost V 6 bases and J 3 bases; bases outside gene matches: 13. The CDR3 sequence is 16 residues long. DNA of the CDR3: TGTGCCATCAGCCCAGACTTAGCGGGACCTAACTACGAGCAGTACTTC. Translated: CAISPDLAGPNYEQYF.

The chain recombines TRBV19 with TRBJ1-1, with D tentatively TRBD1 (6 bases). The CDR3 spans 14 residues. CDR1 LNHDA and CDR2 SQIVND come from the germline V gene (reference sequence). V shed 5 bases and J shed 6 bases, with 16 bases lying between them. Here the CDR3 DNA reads TGTGCCAGTAGTGATCGGAGCAGGGGAGCTGAAGCTTTCTTT. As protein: CASSDRSRGAEAFF.

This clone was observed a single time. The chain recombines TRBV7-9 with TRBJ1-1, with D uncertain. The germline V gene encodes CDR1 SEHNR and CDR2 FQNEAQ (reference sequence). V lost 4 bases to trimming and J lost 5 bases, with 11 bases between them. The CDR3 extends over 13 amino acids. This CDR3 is CASSSNMQTEAFF. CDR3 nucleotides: TGTGCCAGCAGCTCCAACATGCAGACTGAAGCTTTCTTT.

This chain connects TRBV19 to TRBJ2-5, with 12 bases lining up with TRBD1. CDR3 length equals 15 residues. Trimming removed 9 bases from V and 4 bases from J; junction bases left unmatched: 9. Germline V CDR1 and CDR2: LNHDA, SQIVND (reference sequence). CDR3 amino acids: CASSTGTGGGETQYF. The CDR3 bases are TGTGCCAGCTCCACCGGGACAGGGGGCGGAGAGACCCAGTACTTC.

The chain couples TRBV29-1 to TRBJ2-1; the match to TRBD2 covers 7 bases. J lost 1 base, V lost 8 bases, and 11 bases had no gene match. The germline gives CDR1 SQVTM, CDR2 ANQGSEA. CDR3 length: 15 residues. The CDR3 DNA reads TGCAGCTTTAAGGGAGGGCTCGGGTCCTACAATGAGCAGTTCTTC. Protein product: CSFKGGLGSYNEQFF.

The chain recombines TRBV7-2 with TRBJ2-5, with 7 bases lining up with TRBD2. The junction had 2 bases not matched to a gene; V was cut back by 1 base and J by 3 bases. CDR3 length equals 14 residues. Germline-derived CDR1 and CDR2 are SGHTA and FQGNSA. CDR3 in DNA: TGTGCCAGCAGCTTAGGGGGAGGGAAAGAGACCCAGTACTTC. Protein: CASSLGGGKETQYF.

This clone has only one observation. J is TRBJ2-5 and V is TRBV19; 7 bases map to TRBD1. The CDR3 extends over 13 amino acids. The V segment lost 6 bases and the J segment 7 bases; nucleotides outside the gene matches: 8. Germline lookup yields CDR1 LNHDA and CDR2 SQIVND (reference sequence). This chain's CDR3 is CASSPTGSGTQYF. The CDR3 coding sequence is TGTGCCAGTAGCCCGACAGGGTCAGGGACCCAGTACTTC.

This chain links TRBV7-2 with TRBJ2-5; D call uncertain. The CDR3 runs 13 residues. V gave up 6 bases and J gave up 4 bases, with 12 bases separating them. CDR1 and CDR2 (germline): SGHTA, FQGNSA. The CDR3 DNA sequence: TGTGCCAGCAGTGTGGAGCGTCGAGAGACCCAGTACTTC. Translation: CASSVERRETQYF.

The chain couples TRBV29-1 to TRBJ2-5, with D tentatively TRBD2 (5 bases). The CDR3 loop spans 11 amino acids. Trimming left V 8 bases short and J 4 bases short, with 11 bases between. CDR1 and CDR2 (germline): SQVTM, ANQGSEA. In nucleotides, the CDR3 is TGCAGCTCGCGGGTTGGAGAGACCCAGTACTTC. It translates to CSSRVGETQYF.

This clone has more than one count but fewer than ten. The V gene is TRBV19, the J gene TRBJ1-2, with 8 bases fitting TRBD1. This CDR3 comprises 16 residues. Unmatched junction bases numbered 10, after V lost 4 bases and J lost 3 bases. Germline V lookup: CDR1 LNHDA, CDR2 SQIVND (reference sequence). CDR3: CASSTGQGAIHYGYTF. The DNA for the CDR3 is TGTGCCAGTAGTACCGGACAGGGCGCCATTCACTATGGCTACACCTTC. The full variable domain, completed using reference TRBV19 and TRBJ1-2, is DGGITQSPKYLFRKEGQNVTLSCEQNLNHDAMYWYRQDPGQGLRLIYYSQIVNDFQKGDIAEGYSVSREKKESFPLTVTSAQKNPTAFYLCASSTGQGAIHYGYTFGSGTRLTVV.

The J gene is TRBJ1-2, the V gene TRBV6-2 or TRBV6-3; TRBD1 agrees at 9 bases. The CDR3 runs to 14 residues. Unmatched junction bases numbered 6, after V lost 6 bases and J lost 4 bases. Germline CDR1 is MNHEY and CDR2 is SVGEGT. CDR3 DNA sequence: TGTGCCAGCAGGTACAGGGGGCTCGGCTATGGCTACACCTTC. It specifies CASRYRGLGYGYTF.

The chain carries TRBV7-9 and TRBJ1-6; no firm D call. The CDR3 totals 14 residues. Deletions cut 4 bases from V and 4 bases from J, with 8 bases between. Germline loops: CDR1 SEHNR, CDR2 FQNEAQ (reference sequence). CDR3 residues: CASSSDKYNSPLHF. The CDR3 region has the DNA TGTGCCAGCAGCTCCGACAAGTATAATTCACCCCTCCACTTT.

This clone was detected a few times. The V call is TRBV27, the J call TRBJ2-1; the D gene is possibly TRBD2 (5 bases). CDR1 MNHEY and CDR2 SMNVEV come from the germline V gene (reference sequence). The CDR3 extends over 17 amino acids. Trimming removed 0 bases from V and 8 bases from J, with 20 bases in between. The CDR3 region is CASSLSKFLALGYEQFF. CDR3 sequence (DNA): TGTGCCAGCAGTTTATCGAAGTTCCTAGCTCTGGGATATGAGCAGTTCTTC.